The sequence of this T cell receptor beta chain was determined in a study of shared T cell receptors in the human thymus. Libraries were prepared by immunoSEQ multiplex PCR; TCRdb keeps only in-frame clonotypes and omits some of them. Of about 400,000 clones in the sample, approximately 95% were seen once. Germline V CDR1 and CDR2: MNHNS, SASEGT. This CDR3 contains 15 residues. V was pared by 4 bases and J by 3 bases, with 13 bases between. The sequencing sample was made of thymocytes. The chain couples TRBV6-1 to TRBJ1-5; the D gene is possibly TRBD1 (6 bases). The TCR was taken from a human donor. This CDR3 reads CASSAGQGINQPQHF. In DNA, the CDR3 is TGTGCCAGCAGTGCAGGGCAGGGGATCAATCAGCCCCAGCATTTT.